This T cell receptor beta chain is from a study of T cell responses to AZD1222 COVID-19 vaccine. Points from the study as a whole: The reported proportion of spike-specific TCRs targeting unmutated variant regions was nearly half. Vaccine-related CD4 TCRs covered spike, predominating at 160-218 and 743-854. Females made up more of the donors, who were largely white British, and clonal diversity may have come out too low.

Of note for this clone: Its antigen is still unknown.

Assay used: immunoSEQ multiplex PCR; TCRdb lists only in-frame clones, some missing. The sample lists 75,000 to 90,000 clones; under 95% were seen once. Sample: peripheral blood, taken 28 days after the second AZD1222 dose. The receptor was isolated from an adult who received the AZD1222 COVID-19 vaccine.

For the CDR3, the DNA is TGTGCCAGCAGTAGTTGGATGCATGAAAAACTGTTTTTT. Its translation is CASSSWMHEKLFF. The chain recombines TRBV6-2 or TRBV6-3 with TRBJ1-4; D gene unclear. Between the trimmed V and J ends, which lost 5 bases and 6 bases, there was a span of 10 bases. Germline V lookup: CDR1 MNHEY, CDR2 SVGEGT. This CDR3 has 13 amino acids.